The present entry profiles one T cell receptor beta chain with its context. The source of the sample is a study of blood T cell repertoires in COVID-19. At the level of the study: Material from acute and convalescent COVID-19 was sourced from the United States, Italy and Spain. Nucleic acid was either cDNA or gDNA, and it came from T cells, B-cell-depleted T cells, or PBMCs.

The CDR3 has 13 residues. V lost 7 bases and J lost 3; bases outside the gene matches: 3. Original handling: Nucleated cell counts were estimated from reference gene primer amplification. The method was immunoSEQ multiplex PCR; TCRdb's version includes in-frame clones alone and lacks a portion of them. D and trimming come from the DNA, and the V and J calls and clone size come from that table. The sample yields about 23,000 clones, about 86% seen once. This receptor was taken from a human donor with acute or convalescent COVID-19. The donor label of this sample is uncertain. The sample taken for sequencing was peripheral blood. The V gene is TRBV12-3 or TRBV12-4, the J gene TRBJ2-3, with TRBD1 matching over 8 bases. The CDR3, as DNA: TGTGCCAGCACCAGGGGGCGGACAGATACGCAGTATTTT. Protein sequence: CASTRGRTDTQYF.